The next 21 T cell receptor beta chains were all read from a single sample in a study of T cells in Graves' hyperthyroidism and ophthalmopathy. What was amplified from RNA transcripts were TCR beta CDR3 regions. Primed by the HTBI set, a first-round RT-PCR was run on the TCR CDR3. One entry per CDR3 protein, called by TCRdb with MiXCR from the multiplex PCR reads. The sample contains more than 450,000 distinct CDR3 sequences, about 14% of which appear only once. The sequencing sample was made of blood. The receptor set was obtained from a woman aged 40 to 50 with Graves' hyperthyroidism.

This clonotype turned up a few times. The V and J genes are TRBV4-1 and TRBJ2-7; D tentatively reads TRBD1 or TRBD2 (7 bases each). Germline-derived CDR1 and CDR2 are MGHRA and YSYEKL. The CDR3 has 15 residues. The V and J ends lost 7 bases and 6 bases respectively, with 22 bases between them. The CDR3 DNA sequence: TGCGCCAGCACTCTAGACAGGGTAAGGGGGGGCGAGCAGTACTTC. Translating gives CASTLDRVRGGEQYF.

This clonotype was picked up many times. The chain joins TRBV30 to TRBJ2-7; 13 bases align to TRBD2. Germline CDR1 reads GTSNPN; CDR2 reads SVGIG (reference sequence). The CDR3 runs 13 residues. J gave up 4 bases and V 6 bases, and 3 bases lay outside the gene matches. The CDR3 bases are TGTGCCTGTCAGACTAGCGGGAGGTACGAGCAGTACTTC. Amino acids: CACQTSGRYEQYF. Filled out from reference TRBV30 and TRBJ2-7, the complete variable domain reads SQTIHQWPATLVQPVGSPLSLECTVEGTSNPNLYWYRQAAGRGLQLLFYSVGIGQISSEVPQNLSASRPQDRQFILSSKKLLLSDSGFYLCACQTSGRYEQYFGPGTRLTVT.

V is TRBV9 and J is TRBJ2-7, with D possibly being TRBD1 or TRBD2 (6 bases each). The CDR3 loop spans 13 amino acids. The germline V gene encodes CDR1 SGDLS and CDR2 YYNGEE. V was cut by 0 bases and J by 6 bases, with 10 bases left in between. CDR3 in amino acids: CASSVEQGGEQYF. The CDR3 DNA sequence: TGTGCCAGCAGCGTAGAACAGGGAGGCGAGCAGTACTTC. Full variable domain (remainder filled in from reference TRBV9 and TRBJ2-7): DSGVTQTPKHLITATGQRVTLRCSPRSGDLSVYWYQQSLDQGLQFLIQYYNGEERAKGNILERFSAQQFPDLHSELNLSSLELGDSALYFCASSVEQGGEQYFGPGTRLTVT.

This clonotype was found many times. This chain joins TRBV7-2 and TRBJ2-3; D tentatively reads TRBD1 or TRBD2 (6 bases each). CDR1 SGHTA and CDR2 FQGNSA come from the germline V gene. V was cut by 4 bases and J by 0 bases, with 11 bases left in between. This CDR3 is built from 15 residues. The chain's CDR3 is CASSWGAASTDTQYF. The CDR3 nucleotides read TGTGCCAGCAGCTGGGGGGCTGCTAGCACAGATACGCAGTATTTT.

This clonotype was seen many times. CDR3 loop: CASSFILGEGATKNIQYF. The CDR3 DNA reads TGTGCCAGCAGTTTTATTCTTGGAGAGGGGGCTACCAAAAACATTCAGTACTTC. The chain combines TRBV28 with TRBJ2-4, with TRBD1 identical over 7 bases. This CDR3 spans 18 amino acids. The J segment lost 2 bases and the V segment lost 3 bases, leaving 13 bases of the junction unmatched. Germline V gene data show CDR1 as MDHEN and CDR2 as SYDVKM. Using reference TRBV28 and TRBJ2-4 for the parts outside the CDR3, the full variable domain is DVKVTQSSRYLVKRTGEKVFLECVQDMDHENMFWYRQDPGLGLRLIYFSYDVKMKEKGDIPEGYSVSREKKERFSLILESASTNQTSMYLCASSFILGEGATKNIQYFGAGTRLSVL.

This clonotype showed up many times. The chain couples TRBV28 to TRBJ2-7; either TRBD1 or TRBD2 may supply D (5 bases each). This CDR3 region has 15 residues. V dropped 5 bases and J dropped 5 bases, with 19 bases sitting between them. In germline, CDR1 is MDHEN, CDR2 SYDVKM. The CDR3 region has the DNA TGTGCCAGCAGTCTACCAGGGACCCGCTACCACGAGCAGTACTTC. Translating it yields CASSLPGTRYHEQYF.

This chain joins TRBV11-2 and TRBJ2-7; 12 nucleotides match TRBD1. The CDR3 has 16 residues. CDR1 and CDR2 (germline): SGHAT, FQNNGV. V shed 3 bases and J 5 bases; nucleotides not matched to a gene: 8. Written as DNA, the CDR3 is TGTGCCAGCAGCTTCCTCCGGGACAGGGGGCCCCACGAGCAGTACTTC. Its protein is CASSFLRDRGPHEQYF.

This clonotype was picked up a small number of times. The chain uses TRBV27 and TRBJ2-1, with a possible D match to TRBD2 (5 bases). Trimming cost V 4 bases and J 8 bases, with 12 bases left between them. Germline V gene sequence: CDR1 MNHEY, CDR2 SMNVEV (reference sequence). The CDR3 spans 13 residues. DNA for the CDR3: TGTGCCAGCAGTTACGGACTCGTGGATGAGCAGTTCTTC. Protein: CASSYGLVDEQFF.

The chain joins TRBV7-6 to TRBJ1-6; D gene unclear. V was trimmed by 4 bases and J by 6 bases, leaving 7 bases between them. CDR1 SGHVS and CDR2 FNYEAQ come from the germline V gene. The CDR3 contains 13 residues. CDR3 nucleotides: TGTGCCAGCAGCTCAGCGGGTAATTCACCCCTCCACTTT. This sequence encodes CASSSAGNSPLHF.

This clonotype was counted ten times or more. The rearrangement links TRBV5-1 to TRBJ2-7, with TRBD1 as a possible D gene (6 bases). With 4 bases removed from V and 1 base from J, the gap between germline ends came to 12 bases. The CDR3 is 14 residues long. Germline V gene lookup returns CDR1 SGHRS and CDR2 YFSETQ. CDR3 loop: CASSPDSGSYEQYF. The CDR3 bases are TGCGCCAGCAGCCCGGACAGCGGATCCTACGAGCAGTACTTC.

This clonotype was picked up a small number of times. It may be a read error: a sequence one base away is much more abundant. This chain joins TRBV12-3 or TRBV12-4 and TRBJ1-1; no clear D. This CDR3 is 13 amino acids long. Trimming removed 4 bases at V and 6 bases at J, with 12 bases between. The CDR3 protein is CASSSRRSAEAFF. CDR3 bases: TGTGCCAGCAGTTCTAGACGGAGCGCTGAAGCTTTCTTT.

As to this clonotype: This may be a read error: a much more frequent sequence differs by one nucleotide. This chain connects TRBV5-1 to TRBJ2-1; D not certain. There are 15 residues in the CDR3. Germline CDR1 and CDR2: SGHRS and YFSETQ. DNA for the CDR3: TGCGCCAGCGGCTTGGCCAGTCCAAAATACAATGAGCAGTTCTTC. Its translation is CASGLASPKYNEQFF. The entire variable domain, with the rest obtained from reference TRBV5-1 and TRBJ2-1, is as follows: KAGVTQTPRYLIKTRGQQVTLSCSPISGHRSVSWYQQTPGQGLQFLFEYFSETQRNKGNFPGRFSGRQFSNSRSEMNVSTLELGDSALYLCASGLASPKYNEQFFGPGTRLTVL.

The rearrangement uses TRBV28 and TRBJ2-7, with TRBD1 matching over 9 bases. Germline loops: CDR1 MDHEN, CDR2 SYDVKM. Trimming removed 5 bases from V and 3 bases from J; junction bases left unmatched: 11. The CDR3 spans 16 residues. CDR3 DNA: TGTGCCAGCAGTACATCCTCCGGGACAGGGCTCTACGAGCAGTACTTC. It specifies CASSTSSGTGLYEQYF.

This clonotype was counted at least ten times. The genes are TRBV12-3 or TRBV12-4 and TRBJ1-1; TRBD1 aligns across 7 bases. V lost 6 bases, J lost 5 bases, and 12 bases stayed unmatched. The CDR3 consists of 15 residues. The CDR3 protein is CASSSGGGRGTEAFF. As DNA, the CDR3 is TGTGCCAGCAGCTCAGGGGGAGGGCGCGGAACTGAAGCTTTCTTT.

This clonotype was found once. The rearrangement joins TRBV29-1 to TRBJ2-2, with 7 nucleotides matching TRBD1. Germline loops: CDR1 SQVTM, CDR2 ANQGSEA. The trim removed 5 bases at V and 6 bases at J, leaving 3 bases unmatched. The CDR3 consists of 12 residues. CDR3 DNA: TGCAGCGTTAGACAGGGTTCCGGGGAGCTGTTTTTT. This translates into CSVRQGSGELFF.

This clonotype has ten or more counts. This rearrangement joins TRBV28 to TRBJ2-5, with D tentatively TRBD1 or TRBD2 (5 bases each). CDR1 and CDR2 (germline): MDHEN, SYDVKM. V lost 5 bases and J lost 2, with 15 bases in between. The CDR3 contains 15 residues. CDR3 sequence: CASSTLRGGQETQYF. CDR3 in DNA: TGTGCCAGCAGTACCCTGAGGGGTGGGCAAGAGACCCAGTACTTC.

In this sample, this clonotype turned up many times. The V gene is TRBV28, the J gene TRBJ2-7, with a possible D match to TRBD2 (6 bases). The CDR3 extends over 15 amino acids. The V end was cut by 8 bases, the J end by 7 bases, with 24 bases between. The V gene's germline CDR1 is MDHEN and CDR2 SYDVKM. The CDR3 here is CASGEEGVEASEQYF. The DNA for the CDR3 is TGTGCCAGCGGAGAGGAGGGTGTGGAAGCTAGTGAGCAGTACTTC. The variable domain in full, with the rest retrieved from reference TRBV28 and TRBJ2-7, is DVKVTQSSRYLVKRTGEKVFLECVQDMDHENMFWYRQDPGLGLRLIYFSYDVKMKEKGDIPEGYSVSREKKERFSLILESASTNQTSMYLCASGEEGVEASEQYFGPGTRLTVT.

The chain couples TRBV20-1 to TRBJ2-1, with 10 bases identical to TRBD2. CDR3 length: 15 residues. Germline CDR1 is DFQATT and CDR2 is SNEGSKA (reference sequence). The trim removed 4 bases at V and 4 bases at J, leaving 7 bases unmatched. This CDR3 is CSATKTSGNYNEQFF. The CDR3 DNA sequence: TGCAGTGCTACCAAAACTAGCGGGAATTACAATGAGCAGTTCTTC.

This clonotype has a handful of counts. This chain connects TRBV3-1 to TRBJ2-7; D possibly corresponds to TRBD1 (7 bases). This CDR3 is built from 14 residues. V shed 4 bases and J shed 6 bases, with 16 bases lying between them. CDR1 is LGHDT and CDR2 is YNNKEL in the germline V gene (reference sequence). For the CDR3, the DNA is TGTGCCAGCAGCCCCCGCAGGGGGGCCCTCGAGCAGTACTTC. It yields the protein CASSPRRGALEQYF.

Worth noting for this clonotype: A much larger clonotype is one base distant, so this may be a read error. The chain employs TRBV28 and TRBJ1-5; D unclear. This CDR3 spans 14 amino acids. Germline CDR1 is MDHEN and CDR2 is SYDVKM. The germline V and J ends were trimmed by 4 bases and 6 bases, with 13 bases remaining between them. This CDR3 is CASSSPTPTQPQHF. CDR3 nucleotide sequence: TGTGCCAGCAGTTCCCCGACACCCACTCAGCCCCAGCATTTT.

The CDR3 protein is CASSLSKGNEQFF. CDR3 DNA sequence: TGTGCCAGCAGCTTATCCAAAGGGAATGAGCAGTTCTTC. The rearrangement uses TRBV11-3 and TRBJ2-1, with D hard to call. V was trimmed by 2 bases and J by 7 bases, leaving 9 bases between them. The CDR3 contains 13 residues. Germline V gene lookup returns CDR1 SGHNT and CDR2 YENEEA.